These T cell receptor beta chains were read from a single sample in a study of somatic mutations in cytotoxic T cells in rheumatoid arthritis. Measured with immunoSEQ multiplex PCR; TCRdb has only the in-frame clones, and not every one. The sample has fewer than 25,000 clones; almost 85% are singletons. The material sequenced was CD8+ T cells sorted from blood. Receptor source: a woman aged 45-60 years in good health. Each CDR3 is given with its conserved first and last residue. Each record gives: clone size, V gene, D gene, J gene, CDR3 protein, CDR3 DNA. The D gene is left open where the match is weak. Rows give clone size only sometimes, using once, few, many, or a class for an expanded clone.

clone size: .
V gene: TRBV28
D gene: .
J gene: TRBJ1-5
CDR3 protein: CASSFSLYPQHF
CDR3 DNA: TGTGCCAGCAGTTTTTCATTGTACCCCCAGCATTTT

clone size: .
V gene: TRBV7-9
D gene: TRBD2
J gene: TRBJ2-3
CDR3 protein: CASSLGLAGGTDTQYF
CDR3 DNA: TGTGCCAGCAGCTTAGGCCTAGCGGGAGGCACAGATACGCAGTATTTT

clone size: .
V gene: TRBV5-1
D gene: .
J gene: TRBJ2-7
CDR3 protein: CASSLGQGESSYEQYF
CDR3 DNA: TGCGCCAGCAGCTTAGGGCAGGGAGAAAGCTCCTACGAGCAGTACTTC

clone size: .
V gene: TRBV4-1
D gene: TRBD1
J gene: TRBJ2-1
CDR3 protein: CASSHSGQGGNEQFF
CDR3 DNA: TGCGCCAGCAGCCACTCGGGACAGGGGGGCAATGAGCAGTTCTTC

clone size: .
V gene: TRBV29-1
D gene: TRBD1
J gene: TRBJ2-2
CDR3 protein: CSVDTGTGSFTGELFF
CDR3 DNA: TGCAGCGTTGACACCGGGACAGGGTCGTTCACCGGGGAGCTGTTTTTT

clone size: .
V gene: TRBV7-2
D gene: .
J gene: TRBJ2-3
CDR3 protein: CASSLNHATDTQYF
CDR3 DNA: TGTGCCAGCAGCTTGAATCACGCGACAGATACGCAGTATTTT

clone size: .
V gene: TRBV2
D gene: TRBD2
J gene: TRBJ2-3
CDR3 protein: CASRLAGYTDTQYF
CDR3 DNA: TGTGCCAGTAGACTAGCGGGGTACACAGATACGCAGTATTTT

clone size: .
V gene: TRBV6-1
D gene: .
J gene: TRBJ2-2
CDR3 protein: CASSEAPESGELFF
CDR3 DNA: TGTGCCAGCAGTGAAGCGCCGGAATCCGGGGAGCTGTTTTTT

clone size: .
V gene: TRBV6-1
D gene: TRBD2
J gene: TRBJ2-2
CDR3 protein: CASSELAGDTGELFF
CDR3 DNA: TGTGCCAGCAGTGAACTAGCGGGAGACACCGGGGAGCTGTTTTTT

clone size: .
V gene: TRBV27
D gene: TRBD1
J gene: TRBJ1-5
CDR3 protein: CASSFLGQGNQPQHF
CDR3 DNA: TGTGCCAGCAGTTTCTTGGGACAGGGGAATCAGCCCCAGCATTTT

clone size: .
V gene: TRBV13
D gene: .
J gene: TRBJ2-1
CDR3 protein: CASSLGRNEQFF
CDR3 DNA: TGTGCCAGCAGCTTAGGACGGAATGAGCAGTTCTTC

clone size: .
V gene: TRBV7-3
D gene: TRBD1
J gene: TRBJ1-1
CDR3 protein: CASSFGQGSEAFF
CDR3 DNA: TGTGCCAGCAGCTTCGGACAGGGGTCTGAAGCTTTCTTT

clone size: .
V gene: TRBV6-5
D gene: .
J gene: TRBJ2-7
CDR3 protein: CASSYSGSGTIYEQYF
CDR3 DNA: TGTGCCAGCAGTTACTCGGGATCAGGGACAATCTACGAGCAGTACTTC

clone size: .
V gene: TRBV6-1
D gene: TRBD1
J gene: TRBJ2-7
CDR3 protein: CASRPEGTGGYEQYF
CDR3 DNA: TGTGCCAGCAGACCGGAGGGGACAGGGGGTTACGAGCAGTACTTC

clone size: .
V gene: TRBV18
D gene: TRBD2
J gene: TRBJ2-7
CDR3 protein: CASSPTIGTNHEQYF
CDR3 DNA: TGTGCCAGCTCACCTACAATTGGGACTAACCACGAGCAGTACTTC

clone size: once
V gene: TRBV7-9
D gene: .
J gene: TRBJ1-1
CDR3 protein: CASSFGSPEAFF
CDR3 DNA: TGTGCCAGCAGCTTCGGCAGCCCTGAAGCTTTCTTT

clone size: once
V gene: TRBV13
D gene: TRBD1
J gene: TRBJ2-3
CDR3 protein: CASSLLGTDLDTQYF
CDR3 DNA: TGTGCCAGCAGCTTACTCGGGACAGACCTGGATACGCAGTATTTT

clone size: .
V gene: TRBV29-1
D gene: .
J gene: TRBJ2-2
CDR3 protein: CSVRDGNTGELFF
CDR3 DNA: TGCAGCGTTCGGGACGGGAACACCGGGGAGCTGTTTTTT

clone size: .
V gene: TRBV5-8
D gene: .
J gene: TRBJ1-3
CDR3 protein: CASSTDLASGNTIYF
CDR3 DNA: TGTGCCAGCAGCACGGACTTGGCCTCTGGAAACACCATATATTTT

clone size: .
V gene: TRBV10-1
D gene: TRBD1
J gene: TRBJ1-1
CDR3 protein: CASSPGGLAEAFF
CDR3 DNA: TGCGCCAGCAGTCCAGGGGGCTTGGCCGAAGCTTTCTTT

clone size: .
V gene: TRBV6-6
D gene: TRBD2
J gene: TRBJ2-3
CDR3 protein: CASSHIAGNTDTQYF
CDR3 DNA: TGTGCCAGCAGTCACATAGCGGGAAACACAGATACGCAGTATTTT

clone size: .
V gene: TRBV4-2
D gene: .
J gene: TRBJ1-4
CDR3 protein: CASSPERTPGEKLFF
CDR3 DNA: TGTGCCAGCAGCCCGGAGCGCACCCCGGGAGAAAAACTGTTTTTT

clone size: .
V gene: TRBV9
D gene: TRBD1
J gene: TRBJ1-5
CDR3 protein: CASSPGTGKGNQPQHF
CDR3 DNA: TGTGCCAGCAGCCCCGGGACAGGGAAGGGCAATCAGCCCCAGCATTTT

clone size: .
V gene: TRBV7-9
D gene: .
J gene: TRBJ2-7
CDR3 protein: CASSLGLRDLGSNEQYF
CDR3 DNA: TGTGCCAGCAGCTTAGGGCTCAGGGATTTAGGGTCCAACGAGCAGTACTTC

clone size: .
V gene: TRBV27
D gene: TRBD1
J gene: TRBJ2-1
CDR3 protein: CASSLSDRANEQFF
CDR3 DNA: TGTGCCAGCAGTTTATCGGACAGGGCCAATGAGCAGTTCTTC

clone size: .
V gene: TRBV27
D gene: TRBD1
J gene: TRBJ1-2
CDR3 protein: CASSAGTGFDYTF
CDR3 DNA: TGTGCCAGCAGTGCCGGGACAGGGTTTGACTACACCTTC

clone size: .
V gene: TRBV18
D gene: .
J gene: TRBJ1-4
CDR3 protein: CASSPVAHRGNEKLFF
CDR3 DNA: TGTGCCAGCTCACCAGTAGCCCACAGAGGGAATGAAAAACTGTTTTTT

clone size: .
V gene: TRBV6-6
D gene: .
J gene: TRBJ1-3
CDR3 protein: CASRLGLSSGNTIYF
CDR3 DNA: TGTGCCAGCAGGCTGGGCCTTTCTTCTGGAAACACCATATATTTT

clone size: .
V gene: TRBV7-7
D gene: .
J gene: TRBJ1-4
CDR3 protein: CASSLVEASNEKLFF
CDR3 DNA: TGTGCCAGCAGCTTAGTTGAGGCCTCCAATGAAAAACTGTTTTTT

clone size: once
V gene: TRBV7-8
D gene: .
J gene: TRBJ2-3
CDR3 protein: CATVAGPDTQYF
CDR3 DNA: TGTGCCACAGTGGCGGGGCCAGATACGCAGTATTTT

clone size: .
V gene: TRBV11-2
D gene: .
J gene: TRBJ2-1
CDR3 protein: CASSLDRNSYNEQFF
CDR3 DNA: TGTGCCAGCAGCTTAGATCGTAACTCCTACAATGAGCAGTTCTTC

clone size: .
V gene: TRBV9
D gene: TRBD1
J gene: TRBJ2-1
CDR3 protein: CASSPYRTGGNEQFF
CDR3 DNA: TGTGCCAGCAGCCCTTATAGGACAGGGGGGAATGAGCAGTTCTTC

clone size: .
V gene: TRBV9
D gene: .
J gene: TRBJ2-7
CDR3 protein: CASSLQPGPPYEQYF
CDR3 DNA: TGTGCCAGCAGCTTACAACCGGGTCCGCCCTACGAGCAGTACTTC

clone size: .
V gene: TRBV5-6
D gene: .
J gene: TRBJ1-5
CDR3 protein: CASSFSSGGQPQHF
CDR3 DNA: TGTGCCAGCAGCTTCAGTTCGGGGGGCCAGCCCCAGCATTTT

clone size: .
V gene: TRBV11-2
D gene: .
J gene: TRBJ2-3
CDR3 protein: CASSLGFGLSGTDTQYF
CDR3 DNA: TGTGCCAGCAGCTTAGGTTTTGGCCTTAGCGGCACAGATACGCAGTATTTT

clone size: .
V gene: TRBV10-2
D gene: .
J gene: TRBJ1-5
CDR3 protein: CASSEGFQPQHF
CDR3 DNA: TGCGCCAGCAGTGAGGGTTTTCAGCCCCAGCATTTT

clone size: once
V gene: TRBV28
D gene: .
J gene: TRBJ2-2
CDR3 protein: CASSLKVGDTNTGELFF
CDR3 DNA: TGTGCCAGCAGTTTAAAAGTTGGGGACACGAACACCGGGGAGCTGTTTTTT

clone size: .
V gene: TRBV13
D gene: .
J gene: TRBJ1-1
CDR3 protein: CASSRRGSNTEAFF
CDR3 DNA: TGTGCCAGCAGCCGCAGGGGTAGCAACACTGAAGCTTTCTTT

clone size: few
V gene: TRBV7-6
D gene: .
J gene: TRBJ1-6
CDR3 protein: CASSLGGNSPLHF
CDR3 DNA: TGTGCCAGCAGCTTAGGGGGTAATTCACCCCTCCACTTT

clone size: .
V gene: TRBV25-1
D gene: .
J gene: TRBJ2-1
CDR3 protein: CASGTNEQFF
CDR3 DNA: TGTGCCAGCGGGACGAATGAGCAGTTCTTC

clone size: .
V gene: TRBV7-2
D gene: TRBD2
J gene: TRBJ2-1
CDR3 protein: CASTAGGYNEQFF
CDR3 DNA: TGTGCCAGCACGGCGGGGGGATACAATGAGCAGTTCTTC

clone size: .
V gene: TRBV5-6
D gene: .
J gene: TRBJ2-1
CDR3 protein: CASSLGTGSDYNEQFF
CDR3 DNA: TGTGCCAGCAGCTTGGGCACAGGGTCCGACTACAATGAGCAGTTCTTC

clone size: few
V gene: TRBV4-1
D gene: .
J gene: TRBJ2-7
CDR3 protein: CASSLDSTHYEQYF
CDR3 DNA: TGCGCCAGCAGCCTCGACAGTACCCACTACGAGCAGTACTTC

clone size: .
V gene: TRBV9
D gene: .
J gene: TRBJ1-3
CDR3 protein: CASSVRGGGNTIYF
CDR3 DNA: TGTGCCAGCAGCGTAAGGGGAGGTGGAAACACCATATATTTT

clone size: .
V gene: TRBV25-1
D gene: TRBD2
J gene: TRBJ2-3
CDR3 protein: CASSAPGRGIDTQYF
CDR3 DNA: TGTGCCAGCAGTGCCCCCGGGAGGGGGATAGATACGCAGTATTTT

clone size: .
V gene: TRBV28
D gene: .
J gene: TRBJ2-7
CDR3 protein: CASSYTGLNEQYF
CDR3 DNA: TGTGCCAGCAGTTACACCGGCCTTAACGAGCAGTACTTC

clone size: .
V gene: TRBV7-9
D gene: .
J gene: TRBJ1-6
CDR3 protein: CASSLGSSYNSPLHF
CDR3 DNA: TGTGCCAGCAGCTTAGGATCCTCCTATAATTCACCCCTCCACTTT

clone size: .
V gene: TRBV5-6
D gene: .
J gene: TRBJ2-7
CDR3 protein: CASSLVGSSYEQYF
CDR3 DNA: TGTGCCAGCAGCTTGGTCGGGAGCTCCTACGAGCAGTACTTC

clone size: once
V gene: TRBV5-3
D gene: TRBD2
J gene: TRBJ2-2
CDR3 protein: CARSLALRGLAGRSGELFF
CDR3 DNA: TGTGCCAGAAGCTTGGCCTTGAGGGGACTAGCGGGAAGGTCCGGGGAGCTGTTTTTT

clone size: .
V gene: TRBV28
D gene: .
J gene: TRBJ2-1
CDR3 protein: CASSLPSGGGNEQFF
CDR3 DNA: TGTGCCAGCAGTCTCCCCTCAGGAGGAGGCAATGAGCAGTTCTTC

clone size: .
V gene: TRBV12-5
D gene: TRBD1
J gene: TRBJ2-1
CDR3 protein: CASGFPGGTGRNEQFF
CDR3 DNA: TGTGCTAGTGGTTTTCCAGGGGGAACGGGTAGGAATGAGCAGTTCTTC

clone size: .
V gene: TRBV7-9
D gene: .
J gene: TRBJ2-7
CDR3 protein: CASSPLHAHEQYF
CDR3 DNA: TGTGCCAGCAGCCCGCTTCATGCCCACGAGCAGTACTTC

clone size: .
V gene: TRBV15
D gene: TRBD1
J gene: TRBJ1-5
CDR3 protein: CATSRTGSNQPQHF
CDR3 DNA: TGTGCCACCAGCAGGACAGGGAGCAATCAGCCCCAGCATTTT